The rows below give T cell receptor beta chains drawn from one sample of a study of graft-versus-host responses after intestinal transplantation. Their antigens are not known. Repertoires were generated with immunoSEQ multiplex PCR, while TCRdb's copy carries only in-frame clones and drops some. The sample includes 100,000 or so clones, less than 90% of them seen just once. This specimen consisted of unstimulated CD4+ T cells sorted from spleen or lymph node cells, obtained before transplant. All receptors come from a human donor who was the organ donor for an intestinal transplant. CDR3s include the opening cysteine and the closing phenylalanine or tryptophan. A D gene is named only where the DNA matches it firmly. Size is omitted from some rows. Given values are once, few, many or a class for expanded clones.

v_call	j_call	d_call	clone_size	cdr3_aa	cdr3_nt
TRBV7-2	TRBJ2-2	-	-	CASSLVQAANTGELFF	TGTGCCAGCAGCTTAGTCCAAGCGGCGAACACCGGGGAGCTGTTTTTT
TRBV10-3	TRBJ1-1	TRBD1	-	CAISWDSWEAFF	TGTGCCATCAGCTGGGACAGCTGGGAAGCTTTCTTT
TRBV30	TRBJ1-6	-	-	CAWSVDRNSPLHF	TGTGCCTGGAGTGTAGACAGGAATTCACCCCTCCACTTT
TRBV11-2	TRBJ2-2	-	-	CASSPTYTGELFF	TGTGCCAGCAGCCCTACCTACACCGGGGAGCTGTTTTTT
TRBV7-8	TRBJ1-3	-	-	CASSSLGAGNTIYF	TGTGCCAGCAGCTCATTGGGTGCAGGAAACACCATATATTTT
TRBV18	TRBJ1-6	-	-	CASSPPPLESLHF	TGTGCCAGCTCACCACCCCCTCTTGAGTCCCTCCACTTT
TRBV11-2	TRBJ1-3	-	-	CASSLQGSNTIYF	TGTGCCAGCAGCTTACAGGGGTCGAACACCATATATTTT
TRBV5-1	TRBJ2-7	TRBD1	-	CASSSGTGVTREQYF	TGCGCCAGCAGCTCCGGGACAGGGGTCACGAGGGAGCAGTACTTC
TRBV12-1	TRBJ2-7	-	-	CASSGLAGDPSYEQYF	TGTGCCAGCAGCGGGCTAGCGGGGGATCCCTCCTACGAGCAGTACTTC
TRBV28	TRBJ1-3	-	-	CASLEGGGNTIYF	TGTGCCAGCCTCGAGGGGGGTGGAAACACCATATATTTT
TRBV7-2	TRBJ2-5	TRBD1	-	CASSPEAPTVQGAQYF	TGTGCCAGCAGCCCCGAGGCCCCGACGGTTCAGGGGGCCCAGTACTTC
TRBV4-1	TRBJ1-2	-	-	CASSQEGSYYGYTF	TGCGCCAGCAGCCAAGAAGGGAGTTACTATGGCTACACCTTC
TRBV5-1	TRBJ1-4	-	once	CARPTGGANEKLFF	TGCGCCAGGCCCACCGGGGGAGCTAATGAAAAACTGTTTTTT
TRBV7-2	TRBJ2-2	-	-	CASSLLRSGELFF	TGTGCCAGCAGCTTACTACGCTCCGGGGAGCTGTTTTTT
TRBV19	TRBJ1-2	-	-	CASNLRDQGGYTF	TGTGCCAGTAACCTCCGGGACCAAGGTGGCTACACCTTC
TRBV28	TRBJ2-7	TRBD2	few	CASSFSGGSYEQYF	TGTGCCAGCAGTTTCAGCGGGGGCTCCTACGAGCAGTACTTC
TRBV25-1	TRBJ1-2	TRBD1	-	CASSEWGQGANGYTF	TGTGCCAGCAGTGAATGGGGACAGGGGGCCAATGGCTACACCTTC